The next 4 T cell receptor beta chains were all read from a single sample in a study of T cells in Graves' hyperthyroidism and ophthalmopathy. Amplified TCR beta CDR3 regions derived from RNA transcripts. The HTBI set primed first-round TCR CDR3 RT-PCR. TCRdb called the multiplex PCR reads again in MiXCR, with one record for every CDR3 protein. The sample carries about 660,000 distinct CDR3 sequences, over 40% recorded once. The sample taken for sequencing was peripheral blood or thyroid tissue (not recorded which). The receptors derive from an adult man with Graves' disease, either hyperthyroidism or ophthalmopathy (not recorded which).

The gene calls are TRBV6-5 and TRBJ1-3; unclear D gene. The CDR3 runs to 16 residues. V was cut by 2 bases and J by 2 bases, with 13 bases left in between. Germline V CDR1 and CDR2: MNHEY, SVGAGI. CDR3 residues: CASSYRRLGAGNTIYF. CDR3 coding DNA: TGTGCCAGCAGTTACCGCAGACTGGGCGCTGGAAACACCATATATTTT.

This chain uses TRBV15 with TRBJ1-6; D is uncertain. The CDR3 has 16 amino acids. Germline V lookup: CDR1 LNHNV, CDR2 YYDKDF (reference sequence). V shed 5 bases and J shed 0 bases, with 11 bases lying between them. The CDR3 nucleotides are TGTGCCACCAGCTTGGCGGGTGGCTCCTATAATTCACCCCTCCACTTT. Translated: CATSLAGGSYNSPLHF. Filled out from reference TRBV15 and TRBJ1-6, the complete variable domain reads DAMVIQNPRYQVTQFGKPVTLSCSQTLNHNVMYWYQQKSSQAPKLLFHYYDKDFNNEADTPDNFQSRRPNTSFCFLDIRSPGLGDTAMYLCATSLAGGSYNSPLHFGNGTRLTVT.

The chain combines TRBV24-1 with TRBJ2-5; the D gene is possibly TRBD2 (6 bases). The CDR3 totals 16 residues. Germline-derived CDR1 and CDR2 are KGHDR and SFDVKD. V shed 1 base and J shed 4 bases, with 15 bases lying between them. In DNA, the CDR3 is TGTGCCACCAGTGATTTTGTCGTGGAGGGAGGAGAGACCCAGTACTTC. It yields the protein CATSDFVVEGGETQYF.

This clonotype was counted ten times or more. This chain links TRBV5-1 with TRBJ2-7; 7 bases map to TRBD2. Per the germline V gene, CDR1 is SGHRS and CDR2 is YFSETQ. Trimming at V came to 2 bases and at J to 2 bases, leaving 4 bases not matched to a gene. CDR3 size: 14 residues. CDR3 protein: CASSFREGPYEQYF. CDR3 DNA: TGCGCCAGCAGCTTCAGGGAGGGACCCTACGAGCAGTACTTC.